The 27 T cell receptor beta chains below were found in one sample sequenced in a study of T cell responses to AZD1222 COVID-19 vaccine. Using immunoSEQ multiplex PCR, the repertoire was profiled, and TCRdb retains in-frame clones only, with some absent. Among approximately 110,000 clones, about 91% were seen once, and the ten largest hold about 5%. Material: peripheral blood, obtained on day 0 of AZD1222 vaccination. The origin of the receptors is an adult in good health.

V and J are TRBV19 and TRBJ1-2; D is unclear. V was clipped by 1 base and J by 6 bases, with 6 bases between them. Germline assignment: CDR1 LNHDA and CDR2 SQIVND (reference sequence). The CDR3 sequence is 12 residues long. The CDR3: CASSIGADGYTF. As DNA, the CDR3 is TGTGCCAGTAGTATAGGGGCGGATGGCTACACCTTC.

This clone was seen only a few times. This sequence joins TRBV2 and TRBJ1-2; 12 bases are a match to TRBD1. V lost 6 bases to trimming and J lost 12 bases; unmatched junction nucleotides: 20. Germline V CDR1 and CDR2: SNHLY, FYNNEI. The CDR3 is 17 amino acids. CDR3 loop: CASSATLPGQGAKGNTF. The CDR3 bases are TGTGCCAGCAGCGCAACGCTTCCGGGACAGGGGGCGAAGGGCAACACCTTC. Full variable domain (missing parts from reference TRBV2 and TRBJ1-2): EPEVTQTPSHQVTQMGQEVILRCVPISNHLYFYWYRQILGQKVEFLVSFYNNEISEKSEIFDDQFSVERPDGSNFTLKIRSTKLEDSAMYFCASSATLPGQGAKGNTFGSGTRLTVV.

V and J are TRBV5-1 and TRBJ1-6; no definite D call. Between the trimmed V and J ends, which lost 0 bases and 7 bases, there was a span of 11 bases. The CDR3 covers 15 residues. The germline V gene has CDR1 SGHRS and CDR2 YFSETQ. CDR3 residues: CASSLGMGINSPLHF. For the CDR3, the DNA is TGCGCCAGCAGCTTGGGAATGGGCATCAATTCACCCCTCCACTTT.

The chain recombines TRBV6-2 or TRBV6-3 with TRBJ1-2; D is unresolved. The germline V gene has CDR1 MNHEY and CDR2 SVGEGT. Trimming cost V 0 bases and J 6 bases, with 14 bases left between them. The CDR3 extends over 15 amino acids. This CDR3 reads CASSYSAGVKDGYTF. The CDR3, as DNA: TGTGCCAGCAGTTACTCGGCCGGGGTTAAAGATGGCTACACCTTC.

The chain is built from TRBV5-1 and TRBJ2-5; no firm D call. V gave up 0 bases and J gave up 1 base, with 7 bases separating them. The CDR3 length is 14 residues. Germline-derived CDR1 and CDR2 are SGHRS and YFSETQ. In nucleotides, the CDR3 is TGCGCCAGCAGCTTGGTTCCAGCCCAAGAGACCCAGTACTTC. It specifies CASSLVPAQETQYF.

The chain links TRBV7-9 to TRBJ2-5; 9 nucleotides match TRBD2. CDR1 is SEHNR and CDR2 is FQNEAQ in the germline V gene (reference sequence). V gave up 2 bases and J gave up 5 bases; unmatched junction bases: 9. This CDR3 comprises 16 residues. The DNA of the CDR3 is TGTGCCAGCAGCTTAATTTATCGCGGGGGGGCTGAGACCCAGTACTTC. Translating gives CASSLIYRGGAETQYF. Complete variable domain (other parts from reference TRBV7-9 and TRBJ2-5): DTGVSQNPRHKITKRGQNVTFRCDPISEHNRLYWYRQTLGQGPEFLTYFQNEAQLEKSRLLSDRFSAERPKGSFSTLEIQRTEQGDSAMYLCASSLIYRGGAETQYFGPGTRLLVL.

The chain has TRBV10-3 and TRBJ1-4, with a weak D call TRBD1 (6 bases). This CDR3 contains 15 residues. The V and J ends lost 10 bases and 4 bases respectively, with 19 bases between them. Per germline, CDR1 ENHRY and CDR2 SYGVKD. The CDR3, as DNA: TGTGCCAGCCGCCCCGGGGGCGGGGGTAATGAAAAACTGTTTTTT. Translation: CASRPGGGGNEKLFF.

J is TRBJ1-4 and V is TRBV6-5; weak D call: TRBD1 (5 bases). This CDR3 is built from 15 residues. From germline, CDR1 is MNHEY and CDR2 SVGAGI. Trimming pared 8 bases from V and 3 bases from J, leaving 16 bases between. The CDR3 spells CASVTGLGANEKLFF. CDR3 DNA: TGTGCCAGCGTAACTGGATTGGGGGCTAATGAAAAACTGTTTTTT.

The rearrangement uses TRBV14 and TRBJ1-2, with unresolved D. Germline CDR1 SGHDN, CDR2 FVKESK. CDR3 length: 12 residues. The V and J ends lost 4 bases and 3 bases respectively, with 6 bases between them. The CDR3 sequence: CASSRSDYGYTF. The CDR3, as DNA: TGTGCCAGCAGCCGTTCTGACTATGGCTACACCTTC. The variable domain in full, with the rest retrieved from reference TRBV14 and TRBJ1-2, is EAGVTQFPSHSVIEKGQTVTLRCDPISGHDNLYWYRRVMGKEIKFLLHFVKESKQDESGMPNNRFLAERTGGTYSTLKVQPAELEDSGVYFCASSRSDYGYTFGSGTRLTVV.

The chain links TRBV6-5 to TRBJ2-7; D gene uncertain. This CDR3 region has 15 residues. From germline, CDR1 is MNHEY and CDR2 SVGAGI. Trimming cost V 5 bases and J 1 base, with 15 bases left between them. The CDR3 loop reads CASSPNRIPSYEQYF. As DNA, the CDR3 is TGTGCCAGCAGTCCAAACCGGATTCCATCCTACGAGCAGTACTTC.

This chain links TRBV5-6 with TRBJ2-7; TRBD1 matches at 9 bases. V was pared by 5 bases and J by 4 bases, with 7 bases of the junction left unmatched. The germline V gene has CDR1 SGHDT and CDR2 YYEEEE. The CDR3 runs 14 residues. In DNA, the CDR3 is TGTGCCAGCAGTTACCGGGACAGGGATTACGAGCAGTACTTC. The encoded protein is CASSYRDRDYEQYF.

The CDR3 DNA reads TGCGCCAGCAGCCAGGGACATACGATCACCGGGGAGCTGTTTTTT. As protein: CASSQGHTITGELFF. The chain couples TRBV5-1 to TRBJ2-2, with TRBD1 as a possible D gene (6 bases). V was cut by 4 bases and J by 4 bases, with 14 bases left in between. Germline V gene lookup returns CDR1 SGHRS and CDR2 YFSETQ. The CDR3 has 15 amino acids.

The J gene is TRBJ1-1, the V gene TRBV2; 8 bases align to TRBD1. The V gene end was trimmed by 6 bases and the J gene end by 7 bases; junction bases not matched to a gene: 10. The germline CDR1 and CDR2 sequences are SNHLY and FYNNEI. This CDR3 spans 14 amino acids. For the CDR3, the DNA is TGTGCCAGCAGCGCGGGACAGGCTGAGGGTGAAGCTTTCTTT. It codes for CASSAGQAEGEAFF.

CDR3 loop: CASRRTGQTTDTQYF. The DNA for the CDR3 is TGTGCCAGCAGGCGCACAGGACAGACCACAGATACGCAGTATTTT. V gene TRBV6-5 combines with J gene TRBJ2-3; D may be TRBD1 (6 bases). This CDR3 is built from 15 residues. Looked up from germline, CDR1 is MNHEY and CDR2 is SVGAGI. V shed 6 bases and J shed 2 bases, with 15 bases lying between them.

V is TRBV18 and J is TRBJ2-1; 9 positions match TRBD2. There are 16 residues in the CDR3. The junction had 6 bases not matched to a gene; V was cut back by 1 base and J by 5 bases. CDR1 and CDR2 (germline): KGHSH, LQKENI. The CDR3 DNA follows: TGTGCCAGCTCACCACTCGGCGAGCGGGGGGACAATGAGCAGTTCTTC. This sequence encodes CASSPLGERGDNEQFF.

The chain combines TRBV7-3 with TRBJ2-7, with 8 bases aligning to TRBD2. This CDR3 contains 16 residues. Germline CDR1 is SGHTA and CDR2 is FQGTGA. With V trimmed by 1 base and J by 6 bases, 11 bases remained unmatched. This CDR3 is CASSLSYRRGVSEQYF. Written as DNA, the CDR3 is TGTGCCAGCAGCTTAAGCTACCGGCGGGGGGTGAGCGAGCAGTACTTC.

The J gene is TRBJ2-1, the V gene TRBV3-1 (or the pseudogene TRBV3-2), with D unclear. The CDR3 totals 13 residues. V dropped 4 bases and J dropped 8 bases, with 12 bases sitting between them. From germline, CDR1 is LGHDT and CDR2 YNNKEL (reference sequence). CDR3 sequence: CASSRDQHHEQFF. DNA of the CDR3: TGTGCCAGCAGCCGGGATCAACACCATGAGCAGTTCTTC.

CDR3 sequence: CASRRQGVSGNTIYF. The CDR3 nucleotides are TGTGCCAGCAGACGACAGGGGGTTTCTGGAAACACCATATATTTT. V is TRBV7-2 and J is TRBJ1-3; 9 bases match TRBD1. This CDR3 is 15 amino acids long. The V segment lost 6 bases and the J segment 1 base; nucleotides outside the gene matches: 4. CDR1 SGHTA and CDR2 FQGNSA come from the germline V gene.

This chain links TRBV6-5 with TRBJ1-6; TRBD1 aligns across 9 bases. The ends lost 2 bases at V and 9 bases at J; junction bases unmatched: 2. Germline V CDR1 and CDR2: MNHEY, SVGAGI. The CDR3 has 14 amino acids. The CDR3 DNA is TGTGCCAGCAGTTACACGGACAGGGGTTCACCCCTCCACTTT. Translating gives CASSYTDRGSPLHF.

The rearrangement uses TRBV2 and TRBJ2-7; D possibly corresponds to TRBD2 (5 bases). The CDR3 is 14 residues long. Trimming took off 6 bases at V and 1 base at J, with 13 bases between the two ends. Germline lookup yields CDR1 SNHLY and CDR2 FYNNEI. CDR3 coding DNA: TGTGCCAGCAGGCCAACTAGGCCATCCTACGAGCAGTACTTC. It specifies CASRPTRPSYEQYF. The variable domain in full, with the rest retrieved from reference TRBV2 and TRBJ2-7, is EPEVTQTPSHQVTQMGQEVILRCVPISNHLYFYWYRQILGQKVEFLVSFYNNEISEKSEIFDDQFSVERPDGSNFTLKIRSTKLEDSAMYFCASRPTRPSYEQYFGPGTRLTVT.

V is TRBV10-3 and J is TRBJ2-3; 8 bases are a match to TRBD2. From germline, CDR1 is ENHRY and CDR2 SYGVKD. The CDR3 totals 15 residues. The trim removed 10 bases at V and 3 bases at J, leaving 12 bases unmatched. In nucleotides, the CDR3 is TGTGCCACCTTGCGGGGTAGCGGGGATACAGATACGCAGTATTTT. Its protein product is CATLRGSGDTDTQYF.

The V and J genes are TRBV18 and TRBJ1-3; no clear D gene. CDR1 is KGHSH and CDR2 is LQKENI in the germline V gene. V lost 2 bases to trimming and J lost 6 bases, with 5 bases between them. This CDR3 spans 12 amino acids. CDR3 sequence: CASSPRVNTIYF. The DNA for the CDR3 is TGTGCCAGCTCACCAAGGGTAAACACCATATATTTT. Combining the CDR3 with reference TRBV18 and TRBJ1-3 gives the whole variable domain NAGVMQNPRHLVRRRGQEARLRCSPMKGHSHVYWYRQLPEEGLKFMVYLQKENIIDESGMPKERFSAEFPKEGPSILRIQQVVRGDSAAYFCASSPRVNTIYFGEGSWLTVV.

The V gene is TRBV6-5, the J gene TRBJ1-2; D gene unclear. CDR3 length: 14 amino acids. Germline V gene data show CDR1 as MNHEY and CDR2 as SVGAGI. V was trimmed by 2 bases and J by 8 bases, leaving 15 bases between them. The CDR3 reads CASSYGSGSRGYTF. The DNA for the CDR3 is TGTGCCAGCAGTTACGGTTCGGGATCTAGAGGCTACACCTTC.

The chain recombines TRBV4-3 with TRBJ1-2, with 9 bases that match TRBD1. In germline, CDR1 is LGHNA, CDR2 YSLEER. Unmatched junction bases numbered 5, after V lost 5 bases and J lost 4 bases. CDR3 length: 14 amino acids. The CDR3 coding sequence is TGCGCCAGCAGCTCGGACAGGGGAAGCTATGGCTACACCTTC. Translated: CASSSDRGSYGYTF.

This clone appeared a single time. The DNA for the CDR3 is TGTGCCAGCAGTCTGTCCAGGGGTAACACTGAAGCTTTCTTT. Protein: CASSLSRGNTEAFF. J is TRBJ1-1 and V is TRBV27; D is possibly TRBD1 (6 bases). This CDR3 spans 14 amino acids. The V end was cut by 5 bases, the J end by 2 bases, with 12 bases between. Germline CDR1 reads MNHEY; CDR2 reads SMNVEV (reference sequence).

The chain has TRBV7-2 and TRBJ2-5; 8 bases are a match to TRBD2. With V trimmed by 2 bases and J by 3 bases, 5 bases remained unmatched. This CDR3 is built from 15 residues. CDR1 is SGHTA and CDR2 is FQGNSA in the germline V gene. This chain's CDR3 is CASSLTAGVKETQYF. CDR3 in DNA: TGTGCCAGCAGCTTAACAGCGGGGGTGAAAGAGACCCAGTACTTC.

The V call is TRBV19, the J call TRBJ1-2; D is ambiguous. CDR1 and CDR2 from the germline V gene are LNHDA and SQIVND (reference sequence). Trimming took off 5 bases at V and 8 bases at J, with 33 bases between the two ends. CDR3 length equals 19 residues. The DNA of the CDR3 is TGTGCCAGTAGTCTCCGGACTGGTCCTTCCTTAGACTTCTTAGGCGGCTACACCTTC. Amino acid sequence: CASSLRTGPSLDFLGGYTF.